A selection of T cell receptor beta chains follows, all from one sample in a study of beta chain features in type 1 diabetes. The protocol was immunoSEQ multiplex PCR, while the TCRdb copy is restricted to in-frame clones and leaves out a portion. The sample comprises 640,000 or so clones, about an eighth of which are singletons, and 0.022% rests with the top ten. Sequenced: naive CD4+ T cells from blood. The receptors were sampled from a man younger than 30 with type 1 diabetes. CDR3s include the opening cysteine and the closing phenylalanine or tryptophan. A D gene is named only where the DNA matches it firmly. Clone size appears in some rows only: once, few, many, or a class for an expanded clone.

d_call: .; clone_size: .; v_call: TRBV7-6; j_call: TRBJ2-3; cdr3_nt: TGTGCCAGCAGCCCCTGGGCTAGCTCTGTTTCAGATACGCAGTATTTT; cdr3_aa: CASSPWASSVSDTQYF
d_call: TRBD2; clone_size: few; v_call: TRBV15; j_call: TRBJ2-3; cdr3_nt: TGTGCCACCAGCAGAGTCCACCCGGGGGGGCCCACAGATACGCAGTATTTT; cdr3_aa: CATSRVHPGGPTDTQYF
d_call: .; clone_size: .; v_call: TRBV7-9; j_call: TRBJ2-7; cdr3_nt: TGTGCCAGCAGCTCACTTGGACTTATGACCTACGAGCAGTACTTC; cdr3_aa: CASSSLGLMTYEQYF
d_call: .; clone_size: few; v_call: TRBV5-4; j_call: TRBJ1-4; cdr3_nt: TGTGCCAGCAGCGCGGGATCCCTTAATGAAAAACTGTTTTTT; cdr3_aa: CASSAGSLNEKLFF
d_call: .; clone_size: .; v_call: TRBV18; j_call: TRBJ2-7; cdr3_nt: TGTGCCAGCTCACCAAGGGCAGAACCACTCTACGAGCAGTACTTC; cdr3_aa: CASSPRAEPLYEQYF
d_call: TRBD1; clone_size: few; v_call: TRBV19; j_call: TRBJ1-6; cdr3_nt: TGTGCCAGTAGTCCTTGGACAGGGAGAGCTAATTCACCCCTCCACTTT; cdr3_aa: CASSPWTGRANSPLHF
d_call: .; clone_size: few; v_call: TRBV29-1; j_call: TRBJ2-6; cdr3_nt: TGCAGCGCTGTAGGGGGTGCCAACGTCCTGACTTTC; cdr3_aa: CSAVGGANVLTF
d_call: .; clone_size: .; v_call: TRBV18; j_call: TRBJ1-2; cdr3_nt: TGTGCCAGCTCACCGGTAACGGAACTAGGTGGCTACACCTTC; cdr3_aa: CASSPVTELGGYTF
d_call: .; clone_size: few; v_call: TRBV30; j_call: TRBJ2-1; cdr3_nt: TGTGCCTCCACGGGCTGGGGTTACAATGAGCAGTTCTTC; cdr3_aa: CASTGWGYNEQFF
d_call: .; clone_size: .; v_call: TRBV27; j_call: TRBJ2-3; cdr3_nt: TGTGCCAGCAGTAGGGGAGCGGGGCAGTATTTT; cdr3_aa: CASSRGAGQYF
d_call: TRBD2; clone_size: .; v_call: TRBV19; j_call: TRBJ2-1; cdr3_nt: TGTGCCAGTAGTATTTTAGCGGGGGTTCAGGGGGAGCAGTTCTTC; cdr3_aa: CASSILAGVQGEQFF
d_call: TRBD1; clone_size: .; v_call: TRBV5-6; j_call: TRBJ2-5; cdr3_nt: TGTGCCAGCGAGGGACAGCAAGAGACCCAGTACTTC; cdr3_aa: CASEGQQETQYF
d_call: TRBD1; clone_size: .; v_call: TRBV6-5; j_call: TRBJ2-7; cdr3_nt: TGTGCCAGCAGAACTGATACAGGGGTCTACGAGCAGTACTTC; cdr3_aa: CASRTDTGVYEQYF
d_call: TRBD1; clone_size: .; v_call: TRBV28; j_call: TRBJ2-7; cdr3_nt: TGTGCCAGCGCCTCGACAGGGCAGACCTACGAGCAGTACTTC; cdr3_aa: CASASTGQTYEQYF
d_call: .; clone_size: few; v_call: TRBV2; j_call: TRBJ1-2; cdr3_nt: TGTGCCAGCAGTGAACCCACTGGTGGTGGCTACACCTTC; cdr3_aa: CASSEPTGGGYTF
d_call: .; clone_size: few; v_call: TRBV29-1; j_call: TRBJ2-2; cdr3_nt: TGCAGCACCACGGATTGGGGAGACACCGGGGAGCTGTTTTTT; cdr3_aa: CSTTDWGDTGELFF
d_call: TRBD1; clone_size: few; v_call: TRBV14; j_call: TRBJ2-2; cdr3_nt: TGTGCCAGCAGCCCAGGGGGCAACGGGGAGCTGTTTTTT; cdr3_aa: CASSPGGNGELFF
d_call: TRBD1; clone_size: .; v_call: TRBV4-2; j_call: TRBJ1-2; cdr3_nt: TGTGCCAGCAGCCAAGGCTGGGGGGACAGGGCTGATGGCTACACCTTC; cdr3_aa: CASSQGWGDRADGYTF
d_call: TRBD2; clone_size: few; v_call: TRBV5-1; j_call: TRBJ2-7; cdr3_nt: TGCGCCAGCAGCTTCGGGACTAGCGCTGCCTACGAGCAGTACTTC; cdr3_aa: CASSFGTSAAYEQYF
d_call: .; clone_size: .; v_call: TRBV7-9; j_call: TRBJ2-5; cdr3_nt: TGTGCCAGCAGCCCATCCGGGACCCAGGGAAAGACCCAGTACTTC; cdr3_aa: CASSPSGTQGKTQYF
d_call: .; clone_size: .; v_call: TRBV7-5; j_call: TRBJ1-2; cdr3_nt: TGTGCCAGAAGCCCGAGACAAGGATCATCTCTTTTCTACACCTTC; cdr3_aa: CARSPRQGSSLFYTF
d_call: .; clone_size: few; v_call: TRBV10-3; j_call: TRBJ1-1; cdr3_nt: TGTGCCATCAGATTGGACAGAGTGAACACTGAAGCTTTCTTT; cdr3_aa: CAIRLDRVNTEAFF
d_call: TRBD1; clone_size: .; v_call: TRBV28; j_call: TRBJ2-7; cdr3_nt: TGTGCCAGCAGTTTAGTAGGACAGGGGGATTCCTACGAGCAGTACTTC; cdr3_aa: CASSLVGQGDSYEQYF
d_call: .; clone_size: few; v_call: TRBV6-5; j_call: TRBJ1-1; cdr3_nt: TGTGCCAGCAGTTACCACTCAGGTACTAACACTGAAGCTTTCTTT; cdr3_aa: CASSYHSGTNTEAFF
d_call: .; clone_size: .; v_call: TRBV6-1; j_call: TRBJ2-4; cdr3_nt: TGTGCCAGCAGTGAAGGGAACAGGGTTCTAGCCAAAAACATTCAGTACTTC; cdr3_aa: CASSEGNRVLAKNIQYF
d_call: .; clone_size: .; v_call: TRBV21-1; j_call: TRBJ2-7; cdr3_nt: TGTGCCAGCAGCACACCGGGACAGGGGACCTACGAGCAGTACTTC; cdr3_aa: CASSTPGQGTYEQYF
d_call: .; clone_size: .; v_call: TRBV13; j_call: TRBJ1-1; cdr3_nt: TGTGCCAGCAGCTTAAAGGGGACACCCCACAACACTGAAGCTTTCTTT; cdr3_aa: CASSLKGTPHNTEAFF
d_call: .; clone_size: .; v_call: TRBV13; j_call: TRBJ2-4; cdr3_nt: TGTGCCAGCAGCCCGGGGGCTCAGGACATTCAGTACTTC; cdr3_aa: CASSPGAQDIQYF